A selection of T cell receptor beta chains follows, all from one sample in a study of cytomegalovirus exposure and HLA in healthy donors. Profiling relied on immunoSEQ multiplex PCR, and the TCRdb table lists in-frame clones only, not all of them. The sample holds 55,000 or so clones, nearly 85% seen once. Sequenced: PBMCs. The receptors were gathered from a man aged 25 to 40 in good health and CMV-seronegative. Each CDR3 is given with its conserved first and last residue. The D gene is left open where the match is weak. Some rows have no size entry. The others give once, few or many, or a class for an expanded clone.

TRBV10-3	TRBJ2-3	NA	NA	TGTGCCATCACCCACAGTAGCACAGATACGCAGTATTTT	CAITHSSTDTQYF
TRBV7-2	TRBJ1-2	NA	few	TGTGCCAGCAGCTTAGGGTGGGGAGTCTATGGCTACACCTTC	CASSLGWGVYGYTF
TRBV29-1	TRBJ2-1	NA	NA	TGCAGCGTTGAACCAAGACCAACAGGGTACAATGAGCAGCTCTTC	CSVEPRPTGYNEQLF
TRBV19	TRBJ1-4	NA	few	TGTGCCAGTAGTATAAAAGGGAGCCCTAATGAAAAACTGTTTTTT	CASSIKGSPNEKLFF
TRBV30	TRBJ1-6	NA	few	TGTGCCTGGAGTTCTTACAGTTATAATTCACCCCTCCACTTT	CAWSSYSYNSPLHF
TRBV11-2	TRBJ2-5	TRBD1	NA	TGTGCCAGCAGTCGCCGATCAGGGGGCGCTCCGACAGTTGAGACCCAGTACTTC	CASSRRSGGAPTVETQYF
TRBV28	TRBJ1-5	NA	NA	TGTGCCACACATCGAGGCGGGGGAGGGCAGCCCCAGCATTTT	CATHRGGGGQPQHF
TRBV10-3	TRBJ2-1	TRBD2	NA	TGTGCCATCAGTGGAGAGGGACTAGCGGGAAATGAGCAGTTCTTC	CAISGEGLAGNEQFF
TRBV18	TRBJ2-3	TRBD2	NA	TGTGCCAGCTCACAGACTAGCGGCAGCACAGATACGCAGTATTTT	CASSQTSGSTDTQYF
TRBV5-4	TRBJ2-7	NA	NA	TGTGCCAGCAGCTTGCAGCCTCCCGGGGCCTACGAGCAGTACTTC	CASSLQPPGAYEQYF
TRBV19	TRBJ1-2	TRBD1	NA	TGTGCCAGTAGTATGATTGACAGGGTGAGATATGGCTACACCTTC	CASSMIDRVRYGYTF
TRBV5-4	TRBJ2-7	TRBD2	few	TGTGCCAGCAGCTTTTTTGGCGGGAGCCAATACGAGCAGTACTTC	CASSFFGGSQYEQYF
TRBV11-2	TRBJ1-5	NA	NA	TGTGCCAGCAGTCAAACAGGTTCACGGCAGCCCCAGCATTTT	CASSQTGSRQPQHF
TRBV27	TRBJ2-1	TRBD2	NA	TGTGCCAGCAGCTTTGGCGGGAGGGCCTCTCAGTTCTTC	CASSFGGRASQFF
TRBV2	TRBJ2-7	NA	NA	TGTGCCAGCTCGGGGGACAGCCCCTACGAGCAGTACTTC	CASSGDSPYEQYF
TRBV18	TRBJ2-5	TRBD1	NA	TGTGCCAGCTCACCAAGGGACAGGGGCCACCAAGAGACCCAGTACTTC	CASSPRDRGHQETQYF
TRBV5-1	TRBJ2-7	NA	NA	TGCGCCAGCAGTCTGCCCACTAGCTCCTACGAGCAGTACTTC	CASSLPTSSYEQYF
TRBV25-1	TRBJ2-2	TRBD1	NA	TGTGCCAGCACCGGGACAGGGTGGGGGGAGCTGTTTTTT	CASTGTGWGELFF
TRBV19	TRBJ2-2	TRBD2	NA	TGTGCCAGTAGTGACCTAAACCTACCGGGACTAGCGGGAGAGCTTTTGGACACCGGGGAGCTGTTTTTT	CASSDLNLPGLAGELLDTGELFF
TRBV7-3	TRBJ2-1	NA	once	TGTGCCAGCAGCTTAACTAGCGGAAGGGATGAGCAGTTCTTC	CASSLTSGRDEQFF
TRBV4-1	TRBJ1-1	NA	few	TGCGCCAGCAGCCGGACTCCACGGGATGAAGCTTTCTTT	CASSRTPRDEAFF
TRBV11-2	TRBJ2-1	NA	NA	TGTGCCAGCAGCTTCCGCTCCTACAATGAGCAGTTCTTC	CASSFRSYNEQFF
TRBV2	TRBJ2-7	NA	NA	TGTGCCAGCAATAGAGGGGGAGAGGCCTACGAGCAGTACTTC	CASNRGGEAYEQYF
TRBV6-1	TRBJ2-7	NA	NA	TGTGCCAGCAACAACCGGGGCTACGAGCAGTACTTC	CASNNRGYEQYF
TRBV7-9	TRBJ1-4	TRBD1	NA	TGTGCCAGCAGTTCTGGACAGGGGGTTCAGGCTAATGAAAAACTGTTTTTT	CASSSGQGVQANEKLFF
TRBV25-1	TRBJ2-7	NA	NA	TGTGCCAGCAGTGACGACAGGTTTAACTACGAGCAGTACTTC	CASSDDRFNYEQYF
TRBV6-1	TRBJ2-1	NA	NA	TGTGCCAGCAGTGAAATAGCGACTCCTTACAATGAGCAGTTCTTC	CASSEIATPYNEQFF
TRBV18	TRBJ2-3	TRBD2	NA	TGTGCCAGCTCTTTCATAGCGGGGTCAACAGATACGCAGTATTTT	CASSFIAGSTDTQYF
TRBV11-2	TRBJ2-2	TRBD1	NA	TGTGCCAGCAGCCCGAGGACAGGGAAGGCCACCGGGGAGCTGTTTTTT	CASSPRTGKATGELFF
TRBV25-1	TRBJ1-3	NA	few	TGTGCCAGCAGTCCAAGCATAGCGGGACTGGGTGGAAACACCATATATTTT	CASSPSIAGLGGNTIYF
TRBV12-5	TRBJ2-1	NA	NA	TGTGCTAGTGGTTTGGCCTACTCTGACGGGTTGAATGAGCAGTTCTTC	CASGLAYSDGLNEQFF
TRBV4-1	TRBJ1-1	NA	NA	TGCGCCAGCAGCCAAGATCAGTCCACCCTCACTGAAGCTTTCTTT	CASSQDQSTLTEAFF
TRBV13	TRBJ1-2	TRBD1	NA	TGTGCCAGCAGCTCCGGGACAGGGGGTCCTAACTATGGCTACACCTTC	CASSSGTGGPNYGYTF
TRBV4-1	TRBJ2-1	TRBD1	NA	TGCGCCAGCAGCCTGGGCCCCGGGACAGGGTTAATCAATGAGCAGTTCTTC	CASSLGPGTGLINEQFF
TRBV4-3	TRBJ2-7	NA	NA	TGCGCCAGCAGCCACGAAACAGGTACCTCCTACGGGCAGTACTTC	CASSHETGTSYGQYF
TRBV2	TRBJ1-3	TRBD1	NA	TGTGCCAGCAGTGAAGGGACAGGCTCTGGAAACACCATATATTTT	CASSEGTGSGNTIYF
TRBV27	TRBJ2-2	NA	NA	TGTGCCAGCAGTTTATTGATAGCGCAGGTACCCGGGGAGCTGTTTTTT	CASSLLIAQVPGELFF
TRBV2	TRBJ1-3	NA	NA	TGTGCCAGCAAGGCCAGACTGATGAGCATTCCTGGAAACACCATATATTTT	CASKARLMSIPGNTIYF
TRBV4-3	TRBJ1-6	NA	NA	TGCGCCAGCAGCCAATCCCCCGGGACACATTATAATTCACCCCTCCACTTT	CASSQSPGTHYNSPLHF
TRBV5-1	TRBJ2-1	TRBD1	NA	TGCGCCAGCAGCCCTGTACAGGGGAGCGTGGTAAATGAGCAGTTCTTC	CASSPVQGSVVNEQFF
TRBV30	TRBJ2-1	TRBD2	NA	TGTGCCTGGAGGCGTCTAGCGGGAGGGCCCAATGAGCAGTTCTTC	CAWRRLAGGPNEQFF
TRBV12-5	TRBJ1-1	TRBD1	NA	TGTGCTAGTGCCGGGACAGGGGGGAACACTGAAGCTTTCTTT	CASAGTGGNTEAFF
TRBV4-3	TRBJ2-1	NA	NA	TGCGCCAGCTCGCTAGGCCGGGATGAGCAGTTCTTC	CASSLGRDEQFF
TRBV2	TRBJ2-3	TRBD2	NA	TGTGCCAGCAGATCGACTAGCGGGGGGTTCACAGATACGCAGTATTTT	CASRSTSGGFTDTQYF
TRBV7-2	TRBJ1-2	TRBD1	NA	TGTGCCAGCAGCCCAGGACAGGGAGTCCCCTATGGCTACACCTTC	CASSPGQGVPYGYTF
TRBV5-1	TRBJ2-3	TRBD2	NA	TGCGCCAGCAGCGAACTAGCGATAACCACAGATACGCAGTATTTT	CASSELAITTDTQYF
TRBV30	TRBJ2-2	NA	NA	TGTGCCTGGAGTTTTAGGAACACCGGGGAGCTGTTTTTT	CAWSFRNTGELFF
TRBV5-1	TRBJ1-3	NA	NA	TGCGCCAGCAGCCCGCGGACAGACGGAAACACCATATATTTT	CASSPRTDGNTIYF
TRBV7-2	TRBJ1-1	TRBD1	NA	TGTGCCAGCAGCCGGCAGGGGGATTTGGGAGCTTTCTTT	CASSRQGDLGAFF